These 30 T cell receptor beta chains originate from one sample sequenced in a study of blood T cell repertoires in COVID-19. The repertoire was sequenced with immunoSEQ multiplex PCR; TCRdb's copy has only in-frame clones and lacks some. The profile covers approximately 470,000 clones, with about 85% appearing a single time and around 0.7% taken by the ten largest. The sequencing input was PBMCs or T cells enriched from blood (not recorded which). The origin of the receptors is a woman in her late teens or twenties who had recovered from COVID-19.

This clone was counted once. The chain links TRBV11-2 to TRBJ1-3; TRBD1 is a possible D gene (6 bases). Germline V gene lookup returns CDR1 SGHAT and CDR2 FQNNGV. Trimming took off 8 bases at V and 1 base at J, with 15 bases between the two ends. The length of the CDR3 is 15 residues. The CDR3 coding sequence is TGTGCCAGCCGATCTTTACAGGGATCTGGAAACACCATATATTTT. Protein: CASRSLQGSGNTIYF. Full variable domain (outside the CDR3, taken from reference TRBV11-2 and TRBJ1-3): EAGVAQSPRYKIIEKRQSVAFWCNPISGHATLYWYQQILGQGPKLLIQFQNNGVVDDSQLPKDRFSAERLKGVDSTLKIQPAKLEDSAVYLCASRSLQGSGNTIYFGEGSWLTVV.

V and J are TRBV2 and TRBJ2-3; 11 nucleotides match TRBD2. The length of the CDR3 is 15 residues. V lost 3 bases, J lost 6 bases, and 5 bases stayed unmatched. CDR1 is SNHLY, CDR2 FYNNEI, per germline. CDR3 loop: CASSDRPSGGDTQYF. DNA for the CDR3: TGTGCCAGCAGTGATAGGCCTAGCGGGGGGGATACGCAGTATTTT.

This chain uses TRBV5-1 with TRBJ1-2, with 10 bases matching TRBD1. CDR3 size: 13 residues. Trimming at V came to 5 bases and at J to 6 bases, leaving 4 bases not matched to a gene. Germline V gene data show CDR1 as SGHRS and CDR2 as YFSETQ. CDR3 sequence: CASSSTGGNGYTF. DNA of the CDR3: TGCGCCAGCAGTTCGACAGGGGGCAATGGCTACACCTTC.

This clone turned up a few times. The V and J genes are TRBV7-9 and TRBJ1-1; possibly TRBD1 for D (6 bases). V gave up 6 bases and J gave up 0 bases, with 17 bases separating them. Germline lookup yields CDR1 SEHNR and CDR2 FQNEAQ (reference sequence). This CDR3 has 16 residues. Here the CDR3 reads CASSDYRERMNTEAFF. The DNA for the CDR3 is TGTGCCAGCAGTGACTACAGGGAGCGGATGAACACTGAAGCTTTCTTT.

The chain recombines TRBV21-1 with TRBJ2-6; TRBD2 is the table's D call, not checked against the DNA. TRBV21-1 is reported as a pseudogene. CDR3 length: 15 amino acids. CDR3 region: CASSAGPPGANVLTF. In DNA form, the CDR3 reads TGTGCCAGCAGCGCGGGCCCCCCTGGGGCCAACGTCCTGACTTTC.

The chain joins TRBV7-2 to TRBJ1-2; possible D gene TRBD1, 5 bases. V shed 0 bases and J shed 8 bases, with 10 bases lying between them. From germline, CDR1 is SGHTA and CDR2 FQGNSA. CDR3 length: 13 amino acids. The CDR3 DNA reads as TGTGCCAGCAGCTTAGCTGCAGGGTACGGCTACACCTTC. This translates into CASSLAAGYGYTF.

In nucleotides, the CDR3 is TGTGCCAGCAGTCGAGAGGAGTTTTCTAGCACAGATACGCAGTATTTT. This encodes CASSREEFSSTDTQYF. This chain connects TRBV27 to TRBJ2-3; D is ambiguous. Trimming left V 5 bases short and J 0 bases short, with 15 bases between. Germline assignment: CDR1 MNHEY and CDR2 SMNVEV (reference sequence). The CDR3 is 16 amino acids.

This rearrangement joins TRBV4-2 to TRBJ2-2; D is perhaps TRBD2 (6 bases). The germline gives CDR1 LGHNA, CDR2 YNFKEQ. V gave up 3 bases and J gave up 0 bases, with 17 bases separating them. This CDR3 region has 18 residues. The CDR3 nucleotides read TGTGCCAGCAGCCACGGGGATAGCGGCGCCTCGAACACCGGGGAGCTGTTTTTT. Amino acid sequence: CASSHGDSGASNTGELFF.

This chain uses TRBV5-1 with TRBJ2-7; weak D call: TRBD1 (6 bases). CDR1 is SGHRS and CDR2 is YFSETQ in the germline V gene. This CDR3 region has 14 residues. V lost 0 bases and J lost 5, with 12 bases in between. The CDR3 region has the DNA TGCGCCAGCAGCTTGGTCAGGGGATCGGACGAGCAGTACTTC. Its protein is CASSLVRGSDEQYF.

In its sample, this clone was seen once. This chain uses TRBV5-4 with TRBJ2-7, with D perhaps matching TRBD1 (6 bases). The V gene lost 3 bases and the J gene lost 5 bases, with 9 bases spanning the gap. CDR1 is SGHNT, CDR2 YYREEE, per germline (reference sequence). This CDR3 is 12 amino acids long. The CDR3, as DNA: TGTGCCAGCAGCTGGGACATCCACGAGCAGTACTTC. Encoded protein: CASSWDIHEQYF.

The genes are TRBV28 and TRBJ1-2; D is possibly TRBD1 (5 bases). V was clipped by 6 bases and J by 3 bases, with 14 bases between them. Germline V gives CDR1 MDHEN, CDR2 SYDVKM. This CDR3 has 14 amino acids. The DNA of the CDR3 is TGTGCCAGCAGGGGGCGAGGAGGGGACTATGGCTACACCTTC. Its translation is CASRGRGGDYGYTF.

Points on this clone: The junction and the germline gene differ at one end; a read error may be behind it. The same CDR3 can be traced to other DNA sequences in this sample. The chain has TRBV19 and TRBJ1-6, with unresolved D. CDR3 length: 14 residues. Germline CDR1 reads LNHDA; CDR2 reads SQIVND (reference sequence). CDR3 bases: TGTGCCACCCAAGAAGGGAGGTATAATTCACCCCTTCACTTT. Translation: CATQEGRYNSPLHF.

This clone was detected a few times. The V gene is TRBV5-1, the J gene TRBJ1-5; 7 nucleotides align to TRBD1. J gave up 2 bases and V 0 bases, and 5 bases lay outside the gene matches. Germline loops: CDR1 SGHRS, CDR2 YFSETQ. CDR3 length: 16 residues. The CDR3 DNA is TGCGCCAGCAGCTTGGAAGGAGGGACAGGCAATCAGCCCCAGCATTTT. Translated: CASSLEGGTGNQPQHF. The variable domain in full, completed from reference TRBV5-1 and TRBJ1-5, reads KAGVTQTPRYLIKTRGQQVTLSCSPISGHRSVSWYQQTPGQGLQFLFEYFSETQRNKGNFPGRFSGRQFSNSRSEMNVSTLELGDSALYLCASSLEGGTGNQPQHFGDGTRLSIL.

This sequence joins TRBV6-1 and TRBJ1-4; 8 bases agree with TRBD1. V lost 1 base, J lost 8 bases, and 6 bases stayed unmatched. The CDR3 spans 15 residues. Per germline, CDR1 MNHNS and CDR2 SASEGT. For the CDR3, the DNA is TGTGCCAGCAGTGAAGACAGGGGGATTTCGGAAAAACTGTTTTTT. Its protein is CASSEDRGISEKLFF.

This clone was seen just once. The chain uses TRBV12-3 or TRBV12-4 and TRBJ1-1; possibly TRBD1 for D (6 bases). V gave up 7 bases and J gave up 2 bases, with 11 bases separating them. The length of the CDR3 is 13 residues. CDR3 in DNA: TGTGCCAGCAAACAGGGTAGAAACACTGAAGCTTTCTTT. It specifies CASKQGRNTEAFF.

The chain uses TRBV12-5 and TRBJ1-1; 7 bases align to TRBD1. J was trimmed by 3 bases and V by 7 bases; bases with no gene match: 5. The CDR3 has 13 residues. Germline V lookup: CDR1 LGHNT, CDR2 FRNRAP. CDR3 residues: CASALRGHTEAFF. The CDR3 DNA reads as TGTGCTAGTGCCTTGAGGGGGCACACTGAAGCTTTCTTT.

The table lists this clone with a few counts. The rearrangement uses TRBV5-6 and TRBJ1-2; 8 bases align to TRBD1. This CDR3 spans 14 amino acids. The V gene's germline CDR1 is SGHDT and CDR2 YYEEEE. V was pared by 0 bases and J by 6 bases, with 4 bases of the junction left unmatched. CDR3 coding DNA: TGTGCCAGCAGCTTGGGCCCAGGGGGCCATGGCTACACCTTC. Translating gives CASSLGPGGHGYTF.

The chain is built from TRBV28 and TRBJ2-7, with D tentatively TRBD2 (6 bases). CDR1 and CDR2 (germline): MDHEN, SYDVKM. CDR3 length: 12 amino acids. V was clipped by 2 bases and J by 5 bases, with 7 bases between them. The CDR3 bases are TGTGCCAGCAGTTTACTAGCGAACGAGCAGTACTTC. Amino acids: CASSLLANEQYF.

The rearrangement joins TRBV3-1 (or the pseudogene TRBV3-2) to TRBJ1-1; tentatively, D is TRBD1 (5 bases). Trimming pared 6 bases from V and 2 bases from J, leaving 10 bases between. Germline CDR1 reads LGHDT; CDR2 reads YNNKEL (reference sequence). This CDR3 is 13 amino acids long. CDR3 nucleotides: TGTGCCAGCAGTCGACAGCCAAACACTGAAGCTTTCTTT. It is translated as CASSRQPNTEAFF.

The J gene is TRBJ2-3, the V gene TRBV7-6; 14 bases align to TRBD2. Trimming cost V 5 bases and J 1 base; bases outside gene matches: 5. Looked up from germline, CDR1 is SGHVS and CDR2 is FNYEAQ. The CDR3 sequence is 17 residues long. CDR3 loop: CASSRLAGGLGTDTQYF. The CDR3 DNA is TGTGCCAGCAGCCGACTAGCGGGGGGGCTGGGCACAGATACGCAGTATTTT.

V gene TRBV19 combines with J gene TRBJ1-2, with unresolved D. Germline V CDR1 and CDR2: LNHDA, SQIVND (reference sequence). V was trimmed by 2 bases and J by 8 bases, leaving 15 bases between them. The CDR3 totals 14 residues. In DNA, the CDR3 is TGTGCCAGTAGTATATCGCGGGCCTCGGGAGGCTACACCTTC. It specifies CASSISRASGGYTF.

The chain employs TRBV12-3 or TRBV12-4 and TRBJ2-7; 7 nucleotides match TRBD1. The CDR3 has 12 residues. J lost 4 bases, V lost 6 bases, and 3 bases had no gene match. The CDR3 sequence is CASRSRGYEQYF. For the CDR3, the DNA is TGTGCCAGCAGGTCCAGGGGGTACGAGCAGTACTTC.

This chain connects TRBV3-1 (or the pseudogene TRBV3-2) to TRBJ1-2, with a possible D match to TRBD1 (5 bases). Germline CDR1 is LGHDT and CDR2 is YNNKEL (reference sequence). This CDR3 region has 14 residues. Trimming cost V 0 bases and J 3 bases, with 8 bases left between them. CDR3: CASSQDIGDYGYTF. For the CDR3, the DNA is TGTGCCAGCAGCCAAGATATAGGGGACTATGGCTACACCTTC.

This chain uses TRBV5-1 with TRBJ2-3; 10 bases are a match to TRBD2. The CDR3 covers 19 residues. Germline CDR1 and CDR2: SGHRS and YFSETQ. V was pared by 2 bases and J by 5 bases, with 17 bases of the junction left unmatched. For the CDR3, the DNA is TGCGCCAGCAGCTTAGAACGGAGAAAAAGCGGGGGGGAGCAAGATACGCAGTATTTT. Its protein product is CASSLERRKSGGEQDTQYF.

This chain links TRBV5-1 with TRBJ2-3; D call uncertain. CDR3 length: 16 residues. CDR1 SGHRS and CDR2 YFSETQ come from the germline V gene. V was cut by 3 bases and J by 1 base, with 15 bases left in between. DNA for the CDR3: TGCGCCAGCAGCTCCCAAGCGAGCTCCGGCACAGATACGCAGTATTTT. The encoded protein is CASSSQASSGTDTQYF.

J is TRBJ1-1 and V is TRBV11-2; the D is unclear. Trimming took 1 base from V and 3 from J, leaving 6 bases between them. Germline loops: CDR1 SGHAT, CDR2 FQNNGV. CDR3 length equals 13 residues. CDR3 loop: CASSLGPDTEAFF. The CDR3 nucleotides are TGTGCCAGCAGCTTAGGGCCTGACACTGAAGCTTTCTTT.

The chain links TRBV4-1 to TRBJ1-6, with D possibly being TRBD1 (5 bases). Germline CDR1 is MGHRA and CDR2 is YSYEKL. The CDR3 is 15 amino acids. Trimming shortened V by 4 bases and J by 3 bases, and 10 bases separated the two germline ends. Here the CDR3 reads CASSPRGVYNSPLHF. CDR3 coding DNA: TGCGCCAGCAGCCCCCGGGGGGTCTATAATTCACCCCTCCACTTT.

V gene TRBV4-1 combines with J gene TRBJ2-1; TRBD1 aligns across 8 bases. Germline values: CDR1 MGHRA, CDR2 YSYEKL. This CDR3 is built from 17 residues. Trimming took 0 bases from V and 5 from J; bases not matched to a gene: 9. CDR3 protein: CASSQDSTGQAHNEQFF. The CDR3 bases are TGCGCCAGCAGCCAAGATTCTACGGGACAGGCCCACAATGAGCAGTTCTTC.

The chain has TRBV30 and TRBJ1-1; a weak D match, TRBD1 (5 bases). The CDR3 is 15 amino acids. V was cut by 3 bases and J by 0 bases, with 14 bases left in between. Germline V lookup: CDR1 GTSNPN, CDR2 SVGIG (reference sequence). Written as DNA, the CDR3 is TGTGCCTGGAGCCAACAGGTGACGATGAACACTGAAGCTTTCTTT. It specifies CAWSQQVTMNTEAFF. The full variable domain, completed using reference TRBV30 and TRBJ1-1, is SQTIHQWPATLVQPVGSPLSLECTVEGTSNPNLYWYRQAAGRGLQLLFYSVGIGQISSEVPQNLSASRPQDRQFILSSKKLLLSDSGFYLCAWSQQVTMNTEAFFGQGTRLTVV.

Remarks on this clone: Within the sample, other DNA sequences also encode this same CDR3. This chain uses TRBV3-1 (or the pseudogene TRBV3-2) with TRBJ2-7; D is unresolved. This CDR3 is built from 12 residues. Between the trimmed V and J ends, which lost 1 base and 5 bases, there was a span of 6 bases. In germline, CDR1 is LGHDT, CDR2 YNNKEL (reference sequence). The CDR3 region is CASSQVGDEQYF. CDR3 nucleotide sequence: TGTGCCAGCAGCCAAGTAGGAGACGAGCAGTACTTC.